The clone carrying this TCR beta chain was observed many times. Using RNA transcripts, the TCR beta CDR3 regions were amplified. HTBI primers were employed in first-round RT-PCR, then a second-round multiplex PCR followed. TCRdb analysed the multiplex PCR reads with MiXCR anew, one entry per CDR3 protein. The table lists about 370,000 distinct CDR3 sequences, about 15% of them singletons. The data originate from a study of Graves' ophthalmopathy and Graves' hyperthyroidism. Study background: The study drew peripheral blood at initial diagnosis, before any treatment.

The CDR3 has 18 residues. Germline V gives CDR1 SGHTA, CDR2 FQGTGA. With 3 bases removed from V and 0 bases from J, the gap between germline ends came to 18 bases. This TCR was sampled from an adult woman with stable Graves' hyperthyroidism. The chain recombines TRBV7-3 with TRBJ1-5; tentative D call: TRBD1 (5 bases). Sequencing used peripheral blood. The CDR3 protein is CASSFRSNRRSSNQPQHF. The CDR3 DNA follows: TGTGCCAGCAGCTTTAGGTCCAACAGGCGGTCTAGCAATCAGCCCCAGCATTTT.